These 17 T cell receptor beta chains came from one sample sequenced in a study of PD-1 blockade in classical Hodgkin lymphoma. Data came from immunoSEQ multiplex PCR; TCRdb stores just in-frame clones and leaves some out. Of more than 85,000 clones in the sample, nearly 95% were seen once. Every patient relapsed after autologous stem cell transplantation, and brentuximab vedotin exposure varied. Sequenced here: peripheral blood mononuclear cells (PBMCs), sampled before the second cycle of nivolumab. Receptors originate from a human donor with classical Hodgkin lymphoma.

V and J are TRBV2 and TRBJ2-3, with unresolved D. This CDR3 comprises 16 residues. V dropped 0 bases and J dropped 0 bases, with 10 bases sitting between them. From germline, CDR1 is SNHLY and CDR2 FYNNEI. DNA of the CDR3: TGTGCCAGCAGTGAAGCAAGACCCTCTAGCACAGATACGCAGTATTTT. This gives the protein CASSEARPSSTDTQYF.

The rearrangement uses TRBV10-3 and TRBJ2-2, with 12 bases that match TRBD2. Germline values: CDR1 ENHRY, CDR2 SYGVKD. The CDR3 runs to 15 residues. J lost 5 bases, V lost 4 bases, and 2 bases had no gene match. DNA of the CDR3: TGTGCCATCAGTGCCGGGACTAGCGGGACCGGGGAGCTGTTTTTT. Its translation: CAISAGTSGTGELFF.

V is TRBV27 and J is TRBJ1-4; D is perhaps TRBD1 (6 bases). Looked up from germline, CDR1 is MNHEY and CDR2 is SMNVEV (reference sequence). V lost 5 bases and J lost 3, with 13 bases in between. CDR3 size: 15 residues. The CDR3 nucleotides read TGTGCCAGCAGTCTCAGGGGTAGGCCTAATGAAAAACTGTTTTTT. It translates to CASSLRGRPNEKLFF. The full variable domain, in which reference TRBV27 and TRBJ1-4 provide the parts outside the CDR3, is EAQVTQNPRYLITVTGKKLTVTCSQNMNHEYMSWYRQDPGLGLRQIYYSMNVEVTDKGDVPEGYKVSRKEKRNFPLILESPSPNQTSLYFCASSLRGRPNEKLFFGSGTQLSVL.

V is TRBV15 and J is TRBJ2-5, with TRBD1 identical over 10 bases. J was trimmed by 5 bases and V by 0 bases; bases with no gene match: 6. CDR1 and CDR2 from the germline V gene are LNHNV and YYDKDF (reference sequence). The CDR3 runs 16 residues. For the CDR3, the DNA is TGTGCCACCAGCAGAGAATCGGGACAGGGGTTGGAGACCCAGTACTTC. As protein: CATSRESGQGLETQYF.

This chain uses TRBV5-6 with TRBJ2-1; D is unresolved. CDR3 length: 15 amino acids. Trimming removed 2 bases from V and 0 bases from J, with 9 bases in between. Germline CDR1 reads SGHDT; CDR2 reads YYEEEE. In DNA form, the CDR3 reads TGTGCCAGCAGCTTTTATCAGAGCTCCTACAATGAGCAGTTCTTC. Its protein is CASSFYQSSYNEQFF.

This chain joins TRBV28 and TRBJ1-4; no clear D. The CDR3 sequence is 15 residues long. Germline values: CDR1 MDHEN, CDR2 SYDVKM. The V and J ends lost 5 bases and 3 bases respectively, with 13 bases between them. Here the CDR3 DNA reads TGTGCCAGCAGTCCCGGATGGCAGTCTAATGAAAAACTGTTTTTT. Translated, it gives CASSPGWQSNEKLFF. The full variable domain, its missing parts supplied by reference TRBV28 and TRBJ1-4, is DVKVTQSSRYLVKRTGEKVFLECVQDMDHENMFWYRQDPGLGLRLIYFSYDVKMKEKGDIPEGYSVSREKKERFSLILESASTNQTSMYLCASSPGWQSNEKLFFGSGTQLSVL.

For the CDR3, the DNA is TGCGCCAGCAGCCGTGTTTTGGAGACCCAGTACTTC. Protein: CASSRVLETQYF. The rearrangement uses TRBV5-1 and TRBJ2-5; D ambiguous. Germline V lookup: CDR1 SGHRS, CDR2 YFSETQ. The V and J ends lost 4 bases and 5 bases respectively, with 9 bases between them. The CDR3 runs 12 residues. Complete variable domain (other parts from reference TRBV5-1 and TRBJ2-5): KAGVTQTPRYLIKTRGQQVTLSCSPISGHRSVSWYQQTPGQGLQFLFEYFSETQRNKGNFPGRFSGRQFSNSRSEMNVSTLELGDSALYLCASSRVLETQYFGPGTRLLVL.

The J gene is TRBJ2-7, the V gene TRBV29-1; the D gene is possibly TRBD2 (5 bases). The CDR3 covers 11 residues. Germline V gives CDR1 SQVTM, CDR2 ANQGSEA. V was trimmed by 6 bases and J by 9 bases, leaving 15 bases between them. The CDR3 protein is CSVGTEGRQYF. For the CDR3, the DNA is TGCAGCGTAGGAACTGAGGGTAGGCAGTACTTC.

CDR3: CASSLPGLDGEFF. The CDR3 nucleotides read TGTGCCAGCAGCTTGCCAGGACTTGACGGGGAGTTTTTT. The rearrangement joins TRBV5-4 to TRBJ1-4; D gene ambiguous. The germline gives CDR1 SGHNT, CDR2 YYREEE (reference sequence). Trimming cost V 1 base and J 16 bases, with 17 bases left between them. CDR3 length: 13 amino acids.

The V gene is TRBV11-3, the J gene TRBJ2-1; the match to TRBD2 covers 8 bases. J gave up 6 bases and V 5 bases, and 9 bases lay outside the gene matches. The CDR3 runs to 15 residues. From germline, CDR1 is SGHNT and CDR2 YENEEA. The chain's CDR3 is CASSPRLAGINEQFF. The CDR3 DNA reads TGTGCCAGCAGCCCCCGTTTAGCGGGAATCAATGAGCAGTTCTTC. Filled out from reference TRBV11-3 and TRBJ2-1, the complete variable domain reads EAGVVQSPRYKIIEKKQPVAFWCNPISGHNTLYWYLQNLGQGPELLIRYENEEAVDDSQLPKDRFSAERLKGVDSTLKIQPAELGDSAVYLCASSPRLAGINEQFFGPGTRLTVL.

This CDR3 reads CASSEDLGRGKLFF. As DNA, the CDR3 is TGTGCCAGCAGCGAGGACCTTGGTCGCGGAAAACTGTTTTTT. This chain uses TRBV9 with TRBJ1-4; D is uncertain. Germline CDR1 and CDR2: SGDLS and YYNGEE. The V gene lost 3 bases and the J gene lost 10 bases, with 16 bases spanning the gap. The CDR3 has 14 amino acids. The whole variable domain, filled in from reference TRBV9 and TRBJ1-4, reads DSGVTQTPKHLITATGQRVTLRCSPRSGDLSVYWYQQSLDQGLQFLIQYYNGEERAKGNILERFSAQQFPDLHSELNLSSLELGDSALYFCASSEDLGRGKLFFGSGTQLSVL.

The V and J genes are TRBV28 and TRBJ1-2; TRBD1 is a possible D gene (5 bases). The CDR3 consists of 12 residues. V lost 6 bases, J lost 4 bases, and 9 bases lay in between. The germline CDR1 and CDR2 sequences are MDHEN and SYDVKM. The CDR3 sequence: CASRGRSYGYTF. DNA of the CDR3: TGTGCCAGCAGGGGACGGAGCTATGGCTACACCTTC.

In DNA form, the CDR3 reads TGCGCCAGCAGCATACAAGGTCTCGGGCAAGAGACCCAGTACTTC. Amino acid sequence: CASSIQGLGQETQYF. The chain uses TRBV4-1 and TRBJ2-5; D is unclear. CDR1 and CDR2 from the germline V gene are MGHRA and YSYEKL. The CDR3 consists of 15 residues. Between the trimmed V and J ends, which lost 5 bases and 2 bases, there was a span of 15 bases.

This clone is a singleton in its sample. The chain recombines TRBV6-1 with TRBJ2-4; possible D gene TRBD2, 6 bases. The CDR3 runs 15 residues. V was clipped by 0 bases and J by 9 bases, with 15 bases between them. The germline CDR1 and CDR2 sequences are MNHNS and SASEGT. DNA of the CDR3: TGTGCCAGCAGTGAAGCCCCCCCAGGGAGGTCCATTCAGTACTTC. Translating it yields CASSEAPPGRSIQYF.

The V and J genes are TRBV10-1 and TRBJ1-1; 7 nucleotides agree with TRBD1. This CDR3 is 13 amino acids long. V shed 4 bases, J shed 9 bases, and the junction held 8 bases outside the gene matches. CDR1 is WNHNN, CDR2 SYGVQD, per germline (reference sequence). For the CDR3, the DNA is TGCGCCAGCAGTGGACCGGGACAGAAAAAAGCTTTCTTT. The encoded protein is CASSGPGQKKAFF.

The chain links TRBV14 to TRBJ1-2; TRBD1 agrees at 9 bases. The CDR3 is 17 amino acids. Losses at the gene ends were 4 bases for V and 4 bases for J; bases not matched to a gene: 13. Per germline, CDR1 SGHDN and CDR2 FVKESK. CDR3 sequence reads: CASSRRSGQGIGYGYTF. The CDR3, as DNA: TGTGCCAGCAGCCGAAGGTCCGGACAGGGGATAGGCTATGGCTACACCTTC.

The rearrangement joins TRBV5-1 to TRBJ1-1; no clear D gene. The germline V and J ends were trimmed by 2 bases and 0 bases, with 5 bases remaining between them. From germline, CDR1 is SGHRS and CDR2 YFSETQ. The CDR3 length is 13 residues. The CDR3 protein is CASSFGLNTEAFF. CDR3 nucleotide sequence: TGCGCCAGCAGCTTCGGGTTGAACACTGAAGCTTTCTTT. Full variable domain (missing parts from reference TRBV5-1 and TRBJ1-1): KAGVTQTPRYLIKTRGQQVTLSCSPISGHRSVSWYQQTPGQGLQFLFEYFSETQRNKGNFPGRFSGRQFSNSRSEMNVSTLELGDSALYLCASSFGLNTEAFFGQGTRLTVV.